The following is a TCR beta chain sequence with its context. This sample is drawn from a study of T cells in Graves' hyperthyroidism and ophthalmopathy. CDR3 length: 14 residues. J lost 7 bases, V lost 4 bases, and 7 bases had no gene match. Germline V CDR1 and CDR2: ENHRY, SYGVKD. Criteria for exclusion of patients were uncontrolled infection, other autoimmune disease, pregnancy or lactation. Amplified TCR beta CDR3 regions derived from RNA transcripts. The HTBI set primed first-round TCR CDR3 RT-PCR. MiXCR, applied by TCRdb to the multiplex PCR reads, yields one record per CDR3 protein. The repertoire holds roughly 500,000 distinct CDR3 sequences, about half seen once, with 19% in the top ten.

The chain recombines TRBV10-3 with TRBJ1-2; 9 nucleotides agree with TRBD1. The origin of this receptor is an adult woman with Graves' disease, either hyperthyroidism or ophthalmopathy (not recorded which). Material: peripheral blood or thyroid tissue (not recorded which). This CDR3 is CAISGQDRGGGYTF. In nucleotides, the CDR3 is TGTGCCATCAGTGGCCAGGACAGGGGAGGTGGCTACACCTTC.